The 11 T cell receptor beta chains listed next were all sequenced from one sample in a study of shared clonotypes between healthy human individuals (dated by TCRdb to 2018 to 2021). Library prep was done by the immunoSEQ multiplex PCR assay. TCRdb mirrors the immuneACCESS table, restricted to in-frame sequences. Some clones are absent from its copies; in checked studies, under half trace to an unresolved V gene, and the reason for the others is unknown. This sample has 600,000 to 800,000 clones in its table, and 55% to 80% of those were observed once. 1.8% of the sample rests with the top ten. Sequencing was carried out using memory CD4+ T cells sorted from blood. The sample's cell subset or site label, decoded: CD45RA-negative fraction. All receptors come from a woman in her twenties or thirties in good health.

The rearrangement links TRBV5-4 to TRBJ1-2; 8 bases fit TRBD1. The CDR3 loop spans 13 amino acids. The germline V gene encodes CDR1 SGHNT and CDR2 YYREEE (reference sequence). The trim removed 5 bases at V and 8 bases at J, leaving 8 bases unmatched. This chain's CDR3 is CASSWDRLIGYTF. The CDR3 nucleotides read TGTGCCAGCAGTTGGGACAGGCTGATCGGCTACACCTTC.

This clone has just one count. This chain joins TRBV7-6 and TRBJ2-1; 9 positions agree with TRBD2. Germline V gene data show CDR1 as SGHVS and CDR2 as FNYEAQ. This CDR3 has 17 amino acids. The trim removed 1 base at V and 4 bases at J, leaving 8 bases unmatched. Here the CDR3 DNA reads TGTGCCAGCAGCTTAGTAGCGGGAGAGGGTGTTTACAATGAGCAGTTCTTC. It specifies CASSLVAGEGVYNEQFF.

The CDR3 DNA sequence: TGTGCCAGCAGTTTAGTGGGACAGGGTAGCATTCAGTACTTC. Its translation: CASSLVGQGSIQYF. This chain connects TRBV28 to TRBJ2-4, with TRBD1 matching 9 bases. Germline CDR1 reads MDHEN; CDR2 reads SYDVKM. V was pared by 2 bases and J by 9 bases, with 5 bases of the junction left unmatched. The CDR3 is 14 residues long.

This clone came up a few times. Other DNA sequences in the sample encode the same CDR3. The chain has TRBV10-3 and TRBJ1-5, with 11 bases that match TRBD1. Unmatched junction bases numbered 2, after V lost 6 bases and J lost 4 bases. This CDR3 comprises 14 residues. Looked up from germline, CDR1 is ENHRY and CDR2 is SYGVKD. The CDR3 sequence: CAIRGQGGNQPQHF. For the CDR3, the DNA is TGTGCCATCAGGGGACAGGGGGGGAATCAGCCCCAGCATTTT.

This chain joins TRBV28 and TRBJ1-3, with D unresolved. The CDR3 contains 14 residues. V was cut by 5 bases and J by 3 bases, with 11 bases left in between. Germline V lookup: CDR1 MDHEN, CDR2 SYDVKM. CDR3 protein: CASSHYEVGNTIYF. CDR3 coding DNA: TGTGCCAGCAGTCATTACGAAGTTGGAAACACCATATATTTT.

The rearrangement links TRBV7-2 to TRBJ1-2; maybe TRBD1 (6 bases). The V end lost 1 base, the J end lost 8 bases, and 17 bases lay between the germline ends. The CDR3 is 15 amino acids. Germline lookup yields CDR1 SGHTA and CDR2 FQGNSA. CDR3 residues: CASSLVAGAGYGYTF. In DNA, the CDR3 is TGTGCCAGCAGCTTAGTTGCAGGGGCTGGCTACGGCTACACCTTC.

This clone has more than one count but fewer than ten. CDR3: CASSLGQGAGYNEQFF. CDR3 in DNA: TGTGCCAGCAGCTTGGGACAGGGGGCCGGCTACAATGAGCAGTTCTTC. The chain uses TRBV7-3 and TRBJ2-1, with 12 bases identical to TRBD1. This CDR3 has 16 residues. V lost 3 bases, J lost 3 bases, and 3 bases stayed unmatched. CDR1 is SGHTA, CDR2 FQGTGA, per germline. The variable domain in full, with the rest retrieved from reference TRBV7-3 and TRBJ2-1, is GAGVSQTPSNKVTEKGKYVELRCDPISGHTALYWYRQSLGQGPEFLIYFQGTGAADDSGLPNDRFFAVRPEGSVSTLKIQRTERGDSAVYLCASSLGQGAGYNEQFFGPGTRLTVL.

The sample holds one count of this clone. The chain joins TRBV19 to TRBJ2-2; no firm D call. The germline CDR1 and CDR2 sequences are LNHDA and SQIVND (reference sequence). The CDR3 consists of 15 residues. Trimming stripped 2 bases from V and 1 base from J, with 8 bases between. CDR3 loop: CASSISSQNTGELFF. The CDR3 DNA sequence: TGTGCCAGTAGTATATCCAGCCAGAACACCGGGGAGCTGTTTTTT.

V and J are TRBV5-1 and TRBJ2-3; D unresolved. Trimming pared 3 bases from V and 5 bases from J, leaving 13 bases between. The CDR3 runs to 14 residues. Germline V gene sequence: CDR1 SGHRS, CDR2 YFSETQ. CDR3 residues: CASSSGVEIDTQYF. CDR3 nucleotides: TGCGCCAGCAGCTCTGGAGTAGAAATAGATACGCAGTATTTT. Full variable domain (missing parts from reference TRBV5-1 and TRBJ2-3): KAGVTQTPRYLIKTRGQQVTLSCSPISGHRSVSWYQQTPGQGLQFLFEYFSETQRNKGNFPGRFSGRQFSNSRSEMNVSTLELGDSALYLCASSSGVEIDTQYFGPGTRLTVL.

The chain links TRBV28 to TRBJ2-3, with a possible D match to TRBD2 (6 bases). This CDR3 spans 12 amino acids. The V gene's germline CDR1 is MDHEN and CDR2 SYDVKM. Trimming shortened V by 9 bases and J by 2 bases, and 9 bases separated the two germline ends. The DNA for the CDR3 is TGTGCCAGTGGACTACTCACAGATACGCAGTATTTT. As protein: CASGLLTDTQYF.

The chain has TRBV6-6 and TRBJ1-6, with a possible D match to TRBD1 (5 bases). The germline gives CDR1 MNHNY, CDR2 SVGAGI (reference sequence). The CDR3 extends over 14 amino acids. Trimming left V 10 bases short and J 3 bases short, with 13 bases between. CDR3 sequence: CATLRDGYNSPLHF. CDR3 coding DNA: TGTGCCACCCTCAGGGACGGCTATAATTCACCCCTCCACTTT.